The 28 T cell receptor beta chains given below trace back to one sample, sequenced in a study of read filtering for tumor transcriptome and immune sequencing. From around 0.4 ug of RNA, a library with molecular barcoded alpha/delta and beta/gamma adaptors was made. TCRdb ran MiXCR on the reads and lists one entry per CDR3 protein. Of 75,000 to 90,000 distinct CDR3 sequences listed, around an eighth were seen once; the top ten hold about 15%. Sequenced input: a population of CD138-negative cells sorted from bone marrow. The receptors were gathered from a donor at least 40 years old with multiple myeloma.

This clonotype came up many times. V usage is TRBV10-3 and J usage is TRBJ1-4; D remains unclear. The CDR3 is 13 residues long. Germline CDR1 reads ENHRY; CDR2 reads SYGVKD. Trimming left V 0 bases short and J 6 bases short, with 5 bases between. This CDR3 reads CAISESTDEKLFF. CDR3 coding DNA: TGTGCCATCAGTGAGTCGACTGATGAAAAACTGTTTTTT.

This clonotype was seen more than once but under ten times. A much larger clone differs from this one at a single base, so this may be a read error. V is TRBV20-1 and J is TRBJ2-7; 13 bases are shared with TRBD2. Germline loops: CDR1 DFQATT, CDR2 SNEGSKA (reference sequence). There are 16 residues in the CDR3. This chain's CDR3 is CSARGLAGLASCEQYF. The CDR3 DNA follows: TGCAGTGCCAGGGGACTAGCGGGATTAGCATCCTGCGAGCAGTACTTC.

This clonotype was seen only a few times. This may come from a read error, since a much larger clone is one base off. It is likely a read error, because the conserved phenylalanine at the end of the CDR3 is missing. J is TRBJ1-1 and V is TRBV20-1; no firm D call. Germline assignment: CDR1 DFQATT and CDR2 SNEGSKA (reference sequence). The CDR3 covers 12 residues. Trimming took 1 base from V and 2 from J, leaving 5 bases between them. The CDR3 region is CSARVLNTEAFL. The DNA of the CDR3 is TGCAGTGCTAGAGTCCTAAACACTGAAGCTTTCCTT.

This clonotype was counted many times. The junction departs from the called germline gene at one end, perhaps through a read error. The rearrangement uses TRBV20-1 and TRBJ2-7, with D possibly being TRBD2 (6 bases). CDR3 length: 13 amino acids. Germline V gene data show CDR1 as DFQATT and CDR2 as SNEGSKA (reference sequence). The CDR3 sequence: CSAREDYSYEQYF. The CDR3 DNA reads as TGCAGTGCTCGAGAGGACTACTCCTACGAGCAGTACTTC.

This clonotype was detected many times. The chain is built from TRBV2 and TRBJ2-5, with 10 bases aligning to TRBD1. Losses at the gene ends were 5 bases for V and 2 bases for J; bases not matched to a gene: 2. The CDR3 totals 14 residues. From germline, CDR1 is SNHLY and CDR2 FYNNEI. The CDR3 DNA sequence: TGTGCCAGCAGTTTGGGACAGGGGCAAGAGACCCAGTACTTC. Translating it yields CASSLGQGQETQYF.

This clonotype was counted many times. The rearrangement links TRBV7-2 to TRBJ2-1, with TRBD2 identical over 10 bases. J was trimmed by 0 bases and V by 5 bases; bases with no gene match: 7. The CDR3 contains 17 residues. The germline gives CDR1 SGHTA, CDR2 FQGNSA. The DNA for the CDR3 is TGTGCCAGCAGCCCGCCGGGACTAGCGAGCTCCTACAATGAGCAGTTCTTC. This codes for CASSPPGLASSYNEQFF.

As for this clonotype: It may be a read error: a sequence one base away is much more abundant. V is TRBV4-1 and J is TRBJ2-5; unclear D gene. CDR1 is MGHRA, CDR2 YSYEKL, per germline. The CDR3 has 13 residues. The CDR3 sequence is CASRQGLQEAQYF. The CDR3 nucleotides are TGCGCCAGCAGGCAAGGATTACAAGAGGCCCAGTACTTC.

The chain uses TRBV29-1 and TRBJ1-1; D perhaps matches TRBD1 (6 bases). The V end was cut by 6 bases, the J end by 7 bases, with 12 bases between. The CDR3 length is 11 residues. The germline V gene encodes CDR1 SQVTM and CDR2 ANQGSEA. CDR3 amino acids: CSVAGQFEAFF. The CDR3 DNA is TGCAGCGTAGCCGGACAGTTTGAAGCTTTCTTT. The full variable domain, its missing parts supplied by reference TRBV29-1 and TRBJ1-1, is SAVISQKPSRDICQRGTSLTIQCQVDSQVTMMFWYRQQPGQSLTLIATANQGSEATYESGFVIDKFPISRPNLTFSTLTVSNMSPEDSSIYLCSVAGQFEAFFGQGTRLTVV.

Worth noting for this clonotype: Germline is not matched at one junction end, which may reflect a read error. The CDR3 sequence is CANSLTGFYTDTQYF. The DNA for the CDR3 is TGTGCCAACAGCTTGACAGGTTTTTACACAGATACGCAGTATTTT. The chain is built from TRBV7-3 and TRBJ2-3, with D maybe TRBD1 (6 bases). CDR1 is SGHTA, CDR2 FQGTGA, per germline. The CDR3 length is 15 residues.

This clonotype was found a few times. This chain connects TRBV7-9 to TRBJ2-3; D ambiguous. This CDR3 region has 14 residues. Germline V gene data show CDR1 as SEHNR and CDR2 as FQNEAQ (reference sequence). Trimming pared 1 base from V and 3 bases from J, leaving 8 bases between. For the CDR3, the DNA is TGTGCCAGCAGCTTAGAACAGAGGACAGATACGCAGTATTTT. This gives the protein CASSLEQRTDTQYF.

The sample holds many counts of this clonotype. The chain couples TRBV30 to TRBJ1-4, with a possible D match to TRBD1 (5 bases). The germline CDR1 and CDR2 sequences are GTSNPN and SVGIG (reference sequence). V lost 8 bases and J lost 4, with 14 bases in between. The CDR3 extends over 13 amino acids. The CDR3 region is CATSGRFNEKLFF. The CDR3 DNA sequence: TGTGCCACCTCAGGGCGCTTTAATGAAAAACTGTTTTTT. Supplemented by reference TRBV30 and TRBJ1-4, the full variable domain reads SQTIHQWPATLVQPVGSPLSLECTVEGTSNPNLYWYRQAAGRGLQLLFYSVGIGQISSEVPQNLSASRPQDRQFILSSKKLLLSDSGFYLCATSGRFNEKLFFGSGTQLSVL.

The sample holds a few counts of this clonotype. This chain links TRBV4-2 with TRBJ2-7, with 9 bases that match TRBD2. V was pared by 1 base and J by 9 bases, with 13 bases of the junction left unmatched. Germline lookup yields CDR1 LGHNA and CDR2 YNFKEQ. The length of the CDR3 is 16 residues. CDR3 in DNA: TGTGCCAGCAGCCAAGTTTTAGCGGGAGAGTACAAAGTGCAGTACTTC. This translates into CASSQVLAGEYKVQYF.

This clonotype was detected many times. In DNA, the CDR3 is TGTGCCAGCAGCGGAAGGGGGTCCGTTACCTACGAGCAGTACTTC. This sequence encodes CASSGRGSVTYEQYF. The chain employs TRBV7-9 and TRBJ2-7; tentative D call: TRBD1 (6 bases). Germline-derived CDR1 and CDR2 are SEHNR and FQNEAQ (reference sequence). Trimming removed 5 bases from V and 2 bases from J, with 16 bases in between. This CDR3 has 15 amino acids.

This clonotype was recorded a few times. This chain uses TRBV2 with TRBJ2-7; D is unresolved. The CDR3 runs to 11 residues. Germline V gene lookup returns CDR1 SNHLY and CDR2 FYNNEI. Between the trimmed V and J ends, which lost 5 bases and 11 bases, there was a span of 13 bases. DNA for the CDR3: TGTGCCAGCAGTAGCACACGAAGAAAGTACTTC. Protein: CASSSTRRKYF.

This clonotype was detected once. The V gene is TRBV7-2, the J gene TRBJ2-3; D is perhaps TRBD1 or TRBD2 (5 bases each). Germline CDR1 reads SGHTA; CDR2 reads FQGNSA. CDR3 size: 16 residues. Trimming removed 2 bases from V and 3 bases from J, with 15 bases in between. CDR3 loop: CASSLPRDGATDTQYF. CDR3 DNA sequence: TGTGCCAGCAGCTTACCACGGGACGGGGCAACAGATACGCAGTATTTT.

The V and J genes are TRBV11-2 and TRBJ1-3; D gene unclear. Trimming stripped 6 bases from V and 9 bases from J, with 21 bases between. CDR1 is SGHAT, CDR2 FQNNGV, per germline. The CDR3 consists of 15 residues. The CDR3 spells CASSRIVSKGGTIYF. CDR3 bases: TGTGCCAGCAGTCGGATCGTGTCGAAGGGTGGCACCATATATTTT.

At least ten counts were recorded for this clonotype. This chain uses TRBV12-3 or TRBV12-4 with TRBJ2-5; TRBD2 matches 10 bases. This CDR3 spans 14 amino acids. After removal of 4 bases from V and 5 bases from J, the junction contained 4 bases not matched to a gene. The CDR3 spells CASSWASGSETQYF. The CDR3 region has the DNA TGTGCCAGCAGTTGGGCTAGCGGGAGTGAGACCCAGTACTTC.

This clonotype was counted at least ten times. This likely comes from a read error, as the CDR3 has no conserved phenylalanine or tryptophan at its end. The CDR3 nucleotides are TGTGCCAGCAGCCAAGAGAGGAGCAATGAGCAGTTCTCC. This translates into CASSQERSNEQFS. The chain links TRBV14 to TRBJ2-1; no clear D. This CDR3 has 13 amino acids. V was pared by 0 bases and J by 6 bases, with 6 bases between. Germline lookup yields CDR1 SGHDN and CDR2 FVKESK.

In nucleotides, the CDR3 is TGCAGTGCTGCAAAAAGCGGGGGCTCCTACAATGAGCAGTTCTTC. It translates to CSAAKSGGSYNEQFF. The V call is TRBV20-1, the J call TRBJ2-1, with 8 bases fitting TRBD2. The germline CDR1 and CDR2 sequences are DFQATT and SNEGSKA (reference sequence). The CDR3 is 15 residues long. Losses at the gene ends were 5 bases for V and 0 bases for J; bases not matched to a gene: 6.

As regards this clonotype: A single base is all that separates this from a far larger clone, so a read error is likely. This sequence joins TRBV7-3 and TRBJ2-3, with 7 bases aligning to TRBD2. The CDR3 is 14 amino acids. Looked up from germline, CDR1 is SGHTA and CDR2 is FQGTGA. CDR3 in amino acids: CASSLSGSTDTRYF. The CDR3 bases are TGTGCCAGCAGCTTAAGCGGGAGTACAGATACGCGGTATTTT.

This clonotype was recorded many times. This chain links TRBV10-3 with TRBJ2-5; the match to TRBD1 covers 7 bases. CDR3 size: 13 residues. V lost 7 bases to trimming and J lost 2 bases; unmatched junction nucleotides: 4. Germline V gene data show CDR1 as ENHRY and CDR2 as SYGVKD. CDR3 DNA: TGTGCCATCAAGGGACAGATACAAGAGACCCAGTACTTC. Encoded protein: CAIKGQIQETQYF.

Many counts were recorded for this clonotype. CDR3 DNA: TGCGCCAGCAGCGTTCCCGGAGGGGACACTGAAGCTTTCTTT. It yields the protein CASSVPGGDTEAFF. The chain combines TRBV5-1 with TRBJ1-1, with D possibly matching TRBD1 (5 bases). This CDR3 spans 14 amino acids. In germline, CDR1 is SGHRS, CDR2 YFSETQ. The V end lost 4 bases, the J end lost 3 bases, and 13 bases lay between the germline ends.

This clonotype was counted many times. The chain recombines TRBV25-1 with TRBJ2-1, with 7 bases identical to TRBD2. The CDR3 totals 15 residues. Germline trimming cut 3 bases from V and 7 bases from J; bases unmatched to any gene: 9. The germline gives CDR1 MGHDK, CDR2 SYGVNS. The CDR3 here is CASSESSGEGNEQFF. The CDR3 nucleotides read TGTGCCAGCAGTGAGTCGAGCGGGGAGGGTAATGAGCAGTTCTTC.

The chain recombines TRBV11-2 with TRBJ2-5; TRBD2 matches at 9 bases. Germline V gene data show CDR1 as SGHAT and CDR2 as FQNNGV. The CDR3 covers 14 residues. Trimming at V came to 6 bases and at J to 7 bases, leaving 9 bases not matched to a gene. The CDR3, as DNA: TGTGCCAGCAGTCGAGCGGGAGGTCGGGGGACCCAGTACTTC. It is translated as CASSRAGGRGTQYF.

The rearrangement links TRBV11-2 to TRBJ2-7; D call uncertain. The CDR3 runs 12 residues. Germline loops: CDR1 SGHAT, CDR2 FQNNGV. Trimming shortened V by 6 bases and J by 3 bases, and 9 bases separated the two germline ends. The DNA of the CDR3 is TGTGCCAGCAGGTCTACCAGCTACGAGCAGTACTTC. Its translation: CASRSTSYEQYF. The whole variable domain, filled in from reference TRBV11-2 and TRBJ2-7, reads EAGVAQSPRYKIIEKRQSVAFWCNPISGHATLYWYQQILGQGPKLLIQFQNNGVVDDSQLPKDRFSAERLKGVDSTLKIQPAKLEDSAVYLCASRSTSYEQYFGPGTRLTVT.

This clonotype has only a few counts. This chain's CDR3 is CASSYSGGQAGEKLFF. The DNA for the CDR3 is TGTGCCAGCAGTTACTCAGGAGGCCAAGCTGGTGAAAAACTGTTTTTT. This rearrangement joins TRBV6-6 to TRBJ1-4; D unclear. The V gene lost 0 bases and the J gene lost 7 bases, with 15 bases spanning the gap. Germline CDR1 reads MNHNY; CDR2 reads SVGAGI (reference sequence). The length of the CDR3 is 16 residues.

This clonotype was seen ten or more times. The J gene is TRBJ2-1, the V gene TRBV10-3, with D maybe TRBD1 (7 bases). The V gene lost 2 bases and the J gene lost 15 bases, with 26 bases spanning the gap. CDR1 and CDR2 (germline): ENHRY, SYGVKD. The CDR3 runs 16 residues. CDR3 region: CAISEGETGGRGLRFF. CDR3 nucleotide sequence: TGTGCCATCAGTGAGGGAGAGACCGGGGGCAGGGGGTTGCGGTTCTTC.

This clonotype was counted at least ten times. The CDR3 bases are TGTGCCAGCAGTGCCGGGACTAGCAACGAGCAGTACTTC. Residues: CASSAGTSNEQYF. This chain connects TRBV12-3 or TRBV12-4 to TRBJ2-7, with 9 nucleotides matching TRBD2. CDR3 length: 13 residues. V lost 5 bases to trimming and J lost 5 bases; unmatched junction nucleotides: 4.